The 11 T cell receptor beta chains below all came from one sample that was sequenced in a study of identical twins. One entry per CDR3 protein results from TCRdb running MiXCR on the 5' RACE reads. This sample has about 520,000 distinct CDR3 sequences, with 22% found just once. The same sample was also used in a study of T cells expressing NK-cell markers.

Sequenced input: CD4+ T cells sorted from blood. The receptors originated from a woman in her late teens or twenties in good health.

This clonotype was seen a few times. The chain uses TRBV29-1 and TRBJ1-1; D possibly corresponds to TRBD1 (5 bases). The CDR3 totals 12 residues. The V gene's germline CDR1 is SQVTM and CDR2 ANQGSEA. V lost 7 bases to trimming and J lost 4 bases, with 13 bases between them. This chain's CDR3 is CSASPGGTEAFF. The CDR3 region has the DNA TGCAGCGCATCCCCCGGGGGCACTGAAGCTTTCTTT.

The sample holds a few counts of this clonotype. The chain recombines TRBV5-1 with TRBJ1-1; perhaps TRBD1 as D (5 bases). V was trimmed by 7 bases and J by 6 bases, leaving 28 bases between them. The germline V gene encodes CDR1 SGHRS and CDR2 YFSETQ. This CDR3 spans 17 amino acids. The CDR3 DNA sequence: TGCGCCAGCGGACCCAGTTCTGCTTATACCGCGGGGGCTGAAGCTTTCTTT. Its protein is CASGPSSAYTAGAEAFF.

In DNA form, the CDR3 reads TGCGCCAGCAGCCAAGAGGCGGCCCCTAGCACAGATACGCAGTATTTT. Translation gives CASSQEAAPSTDTQYF. The gene calls are TRBV4-3 and TRBJ2-3; D call uncertain. Germline-derived CDR1 and CDR2 are LGHNA and YSLEER. Trimming removed 0 bases at V and 0 bases at J, with 10 bases between. The CDR3 covers 16 residues.

The chain is built from TRBV11-1 and TRBJ2-6; D is perhaps TRBD2 (5 bases). The CDR3 spans 15 residues. Trimming removed 8 bases at V and 1 base at J, with 12 bases between. Germline-derived CDR1 and CDR2 are SGHAT and FQDESV (reference sequence). The CDR3 loop reads CASLRRGSGANVLTF. The CDR3 bases are TGTGCCAGCCTCCGCCGGGGATCTGGGGCCAACGTCCTGACTTTC.

The rearrangement joins TRBV20-1 to TRBJ1-1, with 8 nucleotides matching TRBD1. V lost 6 bases, J lost 4 bases, and 13 bases stayed unmatched. CDR1 is DFQATT and CDR2 is SNEGSKA in the germline V gene (reference sequence). The CDR3 sequence is 15 residues long. CDR3 sequence (DNA): TGCAGTGCCCCCGCGCAGGGGGCCACGGGCACTGAAGCTTTCTTT. It codes for CSAPAQGATGTEAFF.

This clonotype was counted between two and nine times. The chain carries TRBV5-1 and TRBJ2-2; D remains ambiguous. The CDR3 has 14 residues. V shed 0 bases and J shed 4 bases, with 7 bases lying between them. Looked up from germline, CDR1 is SGHRS and CDR2 is YFSETQ. CDR3 loop: CASSLGLSTGELFF. CDR3 nucleotides: TGCGCCAGCAGCTTGGGATTAAGCACCGGGGAGCTGTTTTTT.

The chain has TRBV10-3 and TRBJ1-4, with 10 bases aligning to TRBD1. The CDR3 runs 14 residues. Germline V CDR1 and CDR2: ENHRY, SYGVKD. Trimming removed 10 bases from V and 0 bases from J; junction bases left unmatched: 2. The CDR3 region is CATGQGATNEKLFF. The CDR3 nucleotides are TGTGCCACCGGACAGGGGGCAACTAATGAAAAACTGTTTTTT.

The chain employs TRBV27 and TRBJ2-3; D gene unclear. The germline CDR1 and CDR2 sequences are MNHEY and SMNVEV (reference sequence). This CDR3 region has 17 residues. V lost 3 bases and J lost 2, with 18 bases in between. The CDR3 reads CASSFYSRWKATDTQYF. The CDR3 coding sequence is TGTGCCAGCAGTTTTTACTCCCGGTGGAAGGCCACAGATACGCAGTATTTT.

This clonotype was seen a handful of times. V usage is TRBV11-3 and J usage is TRBJ2-1; D gene ambiguous. The germline V gene encodes CDR1 SGHNT and CDR2 YENEEA. V lost 0 bases and J lost 3, with 12 bases in between. The CDR3 length is 16 residues. CDR3 bases: TGTGCCAGCAGCTTAGACGTAAGGTCCTACTACAATGAGCAGTTCTTC. It translates to CASSLDVRSYYNEQFF.

This chain uses TRBV20-1 with TRBJ1-1; D gene unclear. The V gene lost 2 bases and the J gene lost 3 bases, with 7 bases spanning the gap. The length of the CDR3 is 12 residues. Germline CDR1 and CDR2: DFQATT and SNEGSKA (reference sequence). CDR3 amino acids: CSARKVDTEAFF. DNA of the CDR3: TGCAGTGCTAGAAAAGTGGACACTGAAGCTTTCTTT.

The table lists this clonotype with a few counts. This chain links TRBV10-1 with TRBJ2-2; no reliable D call. Germline values: CDR1 WNHNN, CDR2 SYGVQD (reference sequence). The length of the CDR3 is 15 residues. The V end was cut by 5 bases, the J end by 2 bases, with 12 bases between. CDR3 in DNA: TGCGCCAGCAGTAATCACTTCCAAAACACCGGGGAGCTGTTTTTT. Its translation: CASSNHFQNTGELFF.